The rows below give T cell receptor beta chains drawn from one sample of a study of blood T cell repertoires in COVID-19. Using immunoSEQ multiplex PCR, the repertoire was profiled, and TCRdb retains in-frame clones only, with some absent. The sample has roughly 25,000 clones; around 86% are singletons. The material sequenced was peripheral blood. These receptor sequences come from a man between 65 and 85 years old with acute or convalescent COVID-19. Each CDR3 is given with its conserved first and last residue. The D gene is left open where the match is weak. Clone size is stated in some rows and not others, as once, few, many or a class when expanded.

CDR3aa: CAISGGPPTYEQYF; CDR3nt: TGTGCCATCAGCGGGGGTCCACCTACCTACGAGCAGTACTTC; v_gene: TRBV10-3; d_gene: .; j_gene: TRBJ2-7; abundance: .
CDR3aa: CASSLWAGGGNEQFF; CDR3nt: TGCGCCAGCAGCTTGTGGGCGGGGGGCGGCAATGAGCAGTTCTTC; v_gene: TRBV5-1; d_gene: TRBD2; j_gene: TRBJ2-1; abundance: .
CDR3aa: CASSSESANEKLFF; CDR3nt: TGTGCCAGCAGCTCTGAGTCGGCTAATGAAAAACTGTTTTTT; v_gene: TRBV5-5; d_gene: .; j_gene: TRBJ1-4; abundance: .
CDR3aa: CASRRATGELFF; CDR3nt: TGTGCCAGCAGGAGGGCCACCGGGGAGCTGTTTTTT; v_gene: TRBV6-5; d_gene: .; j_gene: TRBJ2-2; abundance: few
CDR3aa: CASSKDRVTGELFF; CDR3nt: TGCGCCAGCAGCAAGGACAGGGTCACCGGGGAGCTGTTTTTT; v_gene: TRBV4-3; d_gene: TRBD1; j_gene: TRBJ2-2; abundance: .
CDR3aa: CASSQDLIQAGGPSNEQFF; CDR3nt: TGCGCCAGCAGCCAAGATTTGATTCAAGCGGGAGGGCCCTCGAATGAGCAGTTCTTC; v_gene: TRBV4-3; d_gene: TRBD2; j_gene: TRBJ2-1; abundance: .
CDR3aa: CASSDRTGQETQYF; CDR3nt: TGCGCCAGCAGTGACCGGACTGGTCAAGAGACCCAGTACTTC; v_gene: TRBV10-1; d_gene: .; j_gene: TRBJ2-5; abundance: .
CDR3aa: CSARDLDIQYF; CDR3nt: TGCAGTGCTAGAGATCTTGACATTCAGTACTTC; v_gene: TRBV20-1; d_gene: .; j_gene: TRBJ2-4; abundance: once
CDR3aa: CASSFGQKYEQYF; CDR3nt: TGTGCCAGCAGTTTTGGACAGAAGTACGAGCAGTACTTC; v_gene: TRBV28; d_gene: .; j_gene: TRBJ2-7; abundance: .
CDR3aa: CASSQDSQGAQFDGYTF; CDR3nt: TGCGCCAGCAGCCAAGATAGCCAGGGGGCCCAGTTTGATGGCTACACCTTC; v_gene: TRBV4-1; d_gene: TRBD1; j_gene: TRBJ1-2; abundance: .
CDR3aa: CASSSRGQVTNEKLFF; CDR3nt: TGTGCCAGCAGCTCCCGGGGACAGGTAACGAATGAAAAACTGTTTTTT; v_gene: TRBV3-1/TRBV3-2; d_gene: TRBD1; j_gene: TRBJ1-4; abundance: .
CDR3aa: CASAGLSSPTDTQYF; CDR3nt: TGTGCCTCCGCAGGACTCTCTTCGCCTACAGATACGCAGTATTTT; v_gene: TRBV10-3; d_gene: .; j_gene: TRBJ2-3; abundance: .
CDR3aa: CASSLAISYEQYF; CDR3nt: TGTGCCAGCAGCTTAGCCATTTCCTACGAGCAGTACTTC; v_gene: TRBV7-2; d_gene: .; j_gene: TRBJ2-7; abundance: few
CDR3aa: CASKAGWDEQYF; CDR3nt: TGTGCCAGCAAGGCGGGATGGGACGAGCAGTACTTC; v_gene: TRBV2; d_gene: .; j_gene: TRBJ2-7; abundance: .
CDR3aa: CASSTPAGLNTEAFF; CDR3nt: TGTGCCAGCAGTACCCCAGCAGGATTGAACACTGAAGCTTTCTTT; v_gene: TRBV28; d_gene: .; j_gene: TRBJ1-1; abundance: once
CDR3aa: CASSQDSGVNSPLHF; CDR3nt: TGTGCCAGCAGCCAAGATTCAGGGGTCAATTCACCCCTCCACTTT; v_gene: TRBV3-1/TRBV3-2; d_gene: .; j_gene: TRBJ1-6; abundance: .
CDR3aa: CASSQEVLGRNQPQHF; CDR3nt: TGCGCCAGCAGCCAAGAGGTTCTGGGGCGCAATCAGCCCCAGCATTTT; v_gene: TRBV4-3; d_gene: .; j_gene: TRBJ1-5; abundance: .
CDR3aa: CASSQNRATEAFF; CDR3nt: TGTGCCAGCAGCCAAAACAGGGCCACTGAAGCTTTCTTT; v_gene: TRBV3-1/TRBV3-2; d_gene: .; j_gene: TRBJ1-1; abundance: once
CDR3aa: CATSWEGGEQFF; CDR3nt: TGTGCCACCAGTTGGGAAGGGGGCGAGCAGTTCTTC; v_gene: TRBV24-1; d_gene: TRBD1; j_gene: TRBJ2-1; abundance: .
CDR3aa: CAWRKLAGYSEQFF; CDR3nt: TGTGCCTGGAGGAAGCTGGCAGGATATAGTGAGCAGTTCTTC; v_gene: TRBV30; d_gene: .; j_gene: TRBJ2-1; abundance: .
CDR3aa: CAITSGRDNEQFF; CDR3nt: TGTGCCATAACTAGCGGGAGGGACAATGAGCAGTTCTTC; v_gene: TRBV10-3; d_gene: TRBD2; j_gene: TRBJ2-1; abundance: .
CDR3aa: CAWTQYRYTEAFF; CDR3nt: TGTGCCTGGACCCAGTACAGGTACACTGAAGCTTTCTTT; v_gene: TRBV30; d_gene: .; j_gene: TRBJ1-1; abundance: .
CDR3aa: CASSEAGTSGIGSYNEQFF; CDR3nt: TGTGCCAGCAGTGAAGCCGGGACTAGCGGGATCGGATCCTACAATGAGCAGTTCTTC; v_gene: TRBV6-1; d_gene: TRBD2; j_gene: TRBJ2-1; abundance: .
CDR3aa: CASSFLGYNEQFF; CDR3nt: TGTGCCAGCAGCTTTCTAGGATACAATGAGCAGTTCTTC; v_gene: TRBV13; d_gene: .; j_gene: TRBJ2-1; abundance: large
CDR3aa: CASSGGHLGNTIYF; CDR3nt: TGTGCCAGCAGCGGTGGACATCTAGGAAACACCATATATTTT; v_gene: TRBV5-8; d_gene: .; j_gene: TRBJ1-3; abundance: .